Shown below are 29 T cell receptor beta chains from a single sample sequenced in a study of T cell repertoires in cytomegalovirus infection. A single record per CDR3 protein comes from TCRdb applying MiXCR to the reads. Altogether hundreds of thousands of distinct CDR3 sequences are present, approximately 8.9% being singletons, with the ten largest covering over 2.5%. The sequenced material came from PBMCs. Source of these receptors: a human donor in good health (CMV status not recorded). Some clones in this sample may be carry-over from other donors' samples.

This clonotype was seen at least ten times. This rearrangement joins TRBV7-2 to TRBJ1-1; D is possibly TRBD1 (6 bases). The germline V gene has CDR1 SGHTA and CDR2 FQGNSA. Trimming cost V 2 bases and J 2 bases, with 12 bases left between them. The CDR3 length is 15 residues. The CDR3 DNA reads TGTGCCAGCAGCTTATCAGCAGGGGTAAACACTGAAGCTTTCTTT. Amino acids: CASSLSAGVNTEAFF.

This clonotype was counted many times. The chain employs TRBV28 and TRBJ2-7, with a possible D match to TRBD2 (6 bases). Trimming took off 3 bases at V and 4 bases at J, with 16 bases between the two ends. The CDR3 is 15 amino acids. CDR1 and CDR2 (germline): MDHEN, SYDVKM. The CDR3: CASSFKGTPLYEQYV. The CDR3, as DNA: TGTGCCAGCAGTTTCAAGGGGACTCCGCTTTACGAGCAGTACGTC.

This clonotype was seen at least ten times. This chain joins TRBV7-9 and TRBJ2-5; the D gene is possibly TRBD1 (5 bases). The germline V gene has CDR1 SEHNR and CDR2 FQNEAQ (reference sequence). V was clipped by 3 bases and J by 2 bases, with 7 bases between them. The CDR3 is 13 amino acids. CDR3 in DNA: TGTGCCAGCAGCTTCCCAGGGCAAGAGACCCAGTACTTC. This sequence encodes CASSFPGQETQYF.

This clonotype has a count of ten or more. This sequence joins TRBV7-2 and TRBJ1-2; D gene uncertain. The CDR3 consists of 15 residues. Germline-derived CDR1 and CDR2 are SGHTA and FQGNSA. Trimming took off 3 bases at V and 4 bases at J, with 15 bases between the two ends. CDR3 amino acids: CASSFIGQLAYGYTF. The CDR3 DNA reads as TGTGCCAGCAGCTTTATAGGGCAGCTCGCCTATGGCTACACCTTC.

In its sample, this clonotype was seen many times. This chain connects TRBV7-9 to TRBJ2-6; maybe TRBD1 (5 bases). Germline assignment: CDR1 SEHNR and CDR2 FQNEAQ (reference sequence). V lost 3 bases and J 1 base, leaving 13 bases between the germline ends. The CDR3 length is 17 residues. The CDR3 is CASSFRVSRSGANVLTF. The CDR3, as DNA: TGTGCCAGCAGCTTCAGGGTTTCCCGTTCTGGGGCCAACGTCCTGACTTTC.

Ten or more counts support this clonotype. This chain uses TRBV5-1 with TRBJ1-4; 7 bases match TRBD1. This CDR3 comprises 15 residues. Per the germline V gene, CDR1 is SGHRS and CDR2 is YFSETQ. V lost 3 bases and J lost 4; bases outside the gene matches: 6. This CDR3 is CASSWGTADNEKLFF. For the CDR3, the DNA is TGCGCCAGCAGCTGGGGGACAGCTGATAATGAAAAACTGTTTTTT. Full variable domain (rest looked up from reference TRBV5-1 and TRBJ1-4): KAGVTQTPRYLIKTRGQQVTLSCSPISGHRSVSWYQQTPGQGLQFLFEYFSETQRNKGNFPGRFSGRQFSNSRSEMNVSTLELGDSALYLCASSWGTADNEKLFFGSGTQLSVL.

This clonotype has a count of ten or more. The chain couples TRBV7-9 to TRBJ1-6; a possible D gene is TRBD1 (6 bases). Deletions cut 8 bases from V and 17 bases from J, with 19 bases between. Germline V lookup: CDR1 SEHNR, CDR2 FQNEAQ (reference sequence). The CDR3 is made up of 12 amino acids. The CDR3 spells CASSEDGGLIHF. For the CDR3, the DNA is TGTGCCAGCTCGGAAGATGGGGGCCTAATCCACTTT.

J is TRBJ1-1 and V is TRBV7-6, with D possibly matching TRBD1 (5 bases). V lost 4 bases, J lost 6 bases, and 15 bases lay in between. The germline CDR1 and CDR2 sequences are SGHVS and FNYEAQ. The CDR3 runs 14 residues. The CDR3 reads CASSSHLETAEAFF. For the CDR3, the DNA is TGTGCCAGCAGCTCTCATCTTGAGACAGCTGAAGCTTTCTTT.

This clonotype was counted ten times or more. V is TRBV7-2 and J is TRBJ2-3, with D hard to call. Between the trimmed V and J ends, which lost 2 bases and 6 bases, there was a span of 9 bases. This CDR3 is built from 13 residues. The V gene's germline CDR1 is SGHTA and CDR2 FQGNSA. CDR3 sequence: CASSLNPADTQYF. In DNA, the CDR3 is TGTGCCAGCAGCTTAAACCCAGCGGATACGCAGTATTTT.

This clonotype was counted at least ten times. The chain combines TRBV28 with TRBJ2-1, with TRBD1 matching over 11 bases. The V gene's germline CDR1 is MDHEN and CDR2 SYDVKM. With V trimmed by 5 bases and J by 8 bases, 5 bases remained unmatched. The CDR3 runs 14 residues. CDR3 protein: CASSPPGQGDEQFF. The DNA for the CDR3 is TGTGCCAGCAGTCCCCCGGGACAGGGGGATGAGCAGTTCTTC.

This clonotype was seen many times. The rearrangement joins TRBV7-3 to TRBJ2-1, with a weak D call TRBD2 (6 bases). CDR1 and CDR2 from the germline V gene are SGHTA and FQGTGA. Trimming took 4 bases from V and 5 from J, leaving 12 bases between them. The CDR3 runs to 14 residues. CDR3 region: CASSSSAGNNEQFF. The CDR3 DNA is TGTGCCAGCAGCTCCAGCGCGGGGAACAATGAGCAGTTCTTC.

V and J are TRBV20-1 and TRBJ1-4; weak D call: TRBD1 (6 bases). This CDR3 region has 12 residues. Trimming shortened V by 1 base and J by 14 bases, and 14 bases separated the two germline ends. The V gene's germline CDR1 is DFQATT and CDR2 SNEGSKA (reference sequence). CDR3 bases: TGCAGTGCTAGAGGCGACAGGCCAAGGCTGTTTTTT. Translating gives CSARGDRPRLFF.

In its sample, this clonotype was seen many times. This chain joins TRBV20-1 and TRBJ1-4; D remains unclear. V lost 0 bases to trimming and J lost 11 bases, with 16 bases between them. The V gene's germline CDR1 is DFQATT and CDR2 SNEGSKA (reference sequence). The CDR3 sequence is 14 residues long. In DNA form, the CDR3 reads TGCAGTGCTAGAGAAGGCACCAACTCGCGGAAACTGTTTTTT. Its protein product is CSAREGTNSRKLFF.

This clonotype was observed many times. The V and J genes are TRBV7-9 and TRBJ1-2; D is undetermined. This CDR3 is 14 amino acids long. Deletions cut 7 bases from V and 0 bases from J, with 12 bases between. Germline lookup yields CDR1 SEHNR and CDR2 FQNEAQ (reference sequence). CDR3 sequence: CASTVEATNYGYTF. The CDR3 DNA sequence: TGTGCCAGCACCGTGGAGGCCACTAACTATGGCTACACCTTC.

At least ten counts were recorded for this clonotype. CDR3 sequence reads: CASPKFVGRGQYGYTF. CDR3 coding DNA: TGTGCCAGCCCAAAATTTGTGGGCAGGGGGCAATATGGCTACACCTTC. The V call is TRBV2, the J call TRBJ1-2; 8 positions match TRBD1. CDR3 length: 16 residues. Germline V gives CDR1 SNHLY, CDR2 FYNNEI. V lost 8 bases to trimming and J lost 5 bases; unmatched junction nucleotides: 16.

This clonotype was seen more than once but under ten times. This chain links TRBV20-1 with TRBJ2-1; the match to TRBD2 covers 8 bases. The germline V gene has CDR1 DFQATT and CDR2 SNEGSKA (reference sequence). V gave up 6 bases and J gave up 7 bases; unmatched junction bases: 8. The CDR3 runs 13 residues. The CDR3 loop is CSAGVAGQNEQFF. The CDR3 DNA is TGCAGTGCCGGAGTAGCGGGACAAAATGAGCAGTTCTTC.

This clonotype came up a few times. The gene calls are TRBV5-5 and TRBJ2-2; D gene ambiguous. The V gene lost 2 bases and the J gene lost 0 bases, with 8 bases spanning the gap. CDR1 is SGHKS, CDR2 YYEKEE, per germline (reference sequence). The CDR3 contains 15 residues. The CDR3 spells CASSLLSANTGELFF. For the CDR3, the DNA is TGTGCCAGCAGCTTATTATCTGCGAACACCGGGGAGCTGTTTTTT.

This clonotype has ten or more counts. V usage is TRBV7-2 and J usage is TRBJ1-2; D is perhaps TRBD1 (6 bases). The CDR3 has 14 residues. From germline, CDR1 is SGHTA and CDR2 FQGNSA. V dropped 4 bases and J dropped 10 bases, with 19 bases sitting between them. CDR3 protein: CASSSMWGAGNYTF. In nucleotides, the CDR3 is TGTGCCAGCAGCTCGATGTGGGGGGCTGGTAACTACACCTTC.

This clonotype was found many times. This sequence joins TRBV6-6 and TRBJ2-5; D may match TRBD1 or TRBD2 (5 bases each). CDR3 size: 15 residues. V was clipped by 3 bases and J by 2 bases, with 13 bases between them. Germline V CDR1 and CDR2: MNHNY, SVGAGI (reference sequence). CDR3 residues: CASSYIRGAQETQYF. CDR3 nucleotides: TGTGCCAGCAGTTATATACGAGGGGCACAAGAGACCCAGTACTTC.

This clonotype showed up many times. The CDR3 DNA sequence: TGTGCTAGTGGTCATATGACAGGGGTCGGGGCCAACGTCCTGACTTTC. This gives the protein CASGHMTGVGANVLTF. The chain has TRBV12-5 and TRBJ2-6; 8 nucleotides align to TRBD1. V trimming: 5 bases; J trimming: 4 bases; junction bases outside the gene matches: 7. Germline values: CDR1 LGHNT, CDR2 FRNRAP. This CDR3 has 16 residues.

The sample holds many counts of this clonotype. The chain joins TRBV5-6 to TRBJ2-7; D remains ambiguous. The V end was cut by 4 bases, the J end by 0 bases, with 5 bases between. This CDR3 has 12 residues. Germline V lookup: CDR1 SGHDT, CDR2 YYEEEE. The CDR3 DNA follows: TGTGCCAGCAGCCTCTTCTCCTACGAGCAGTACGTC. This sequence encodes CASSLFSYEQYV.

This clonotype was counted at least ten times. For the CDR3, the DNA is TGTGCCAGCAGCAACCCGCGCGGGAGCGACGCAGATACGCAGTATTTT. Residues: CASSNPRGSDADTQYF. The genes are TRBV11-1 and TRBJ2-3, with 7 bases fitting TRBD2. The V gene's germline CDR1 is SGHAT and CDR2 FQDESV (reference sequence). Trimming cost V 5 bases and J 4 bases; bases outside gene matches: 12. This CDR3 has 16 residues.

Only a few counts were recorded for this clonotype. This sequence joins TRBV2 and TRBJ2-2, with D perhaps assigned TRBD1 or TRBD2 (5 bases each). The germline V gene has CDR1 SNHLY and CDR2 FYNNEI. The V end was cut by 7 bases, the J end by 0 bases, with 18 bases between. There are 17 residues in the CDR3. CDR3 bases: TGTGCCAGCAATAGTATACGGGGCCCTCCGAACACCGGGGAGCTGTTTTTT. It is translated as CASNSIRGPPNTGELFF.

V gene TRBV4-1 combines with J gene TRBJ2-5; D gene unclear. The CDR3 sequence is 14 residues long. CDR1 is MGHRA and CDR2 is YSYEKL in the germline V gene. Trimming took off 4 bases at V and 0 bases at J, with 9 bases between the two ends. CDR3 nucleotides: TGCGCCAGCAGCCCTGCGGCGTACCAAGAGACCCAGTACTTC. Protein sequence: CASSPAAYQETQYF.

The chain uses TRBV10-3 and TRBJ2-6; D gene unclear. Germline-derived CDR1 and CDR2 are ENHRY and SYGVKD. The CDR3 is made up of 11 amino acids. The V end was cut by 4 bases, the J end by 13 bases, with 8 bases between. CDR3 region: CAISGGGVLTF. The CDR3 coding sequence is TGTGCCATCAGTGGGGGTGGGGTCCTGACTTTC.

The J gene is TRBJ1-2, the V gene TRBV28; 8 bases line up with TRBD1. Germline loops: CDR1 MDHEN, CDR2 SYDVKM. CDR3 size: 15 residues. The V gene end was trimmed by 4 bases and the J gene end by 5 bases; junction bases not matched to a gene: 9. The CDR3 sequence is CASSYSGGVEYGYTF. CDR3 sequence (DNA): TGTGCCAGCAGTTATTCAGGGGGCGTGGAGTATGGCTACACCTTC.

This chain links TRBV2 with TRBJ2-1; 13 bases map to TRBD2. Per germline, CDR1 SNHLY and CDR2 FYNNEI. V gave up 2 bases and J gave up 5 bases; unmatched junction bases: 6. The CDR3 length is 17 residues. In DNA, the CDR3 is TGTGCCAGCAGTGAACACAAGGGACTAGCGGGGAACAATGAGCAGTTCTTC. Amino acids: CASSEHKGLAGNNEQFF.

This clonotype was seen more than once but under ten times. This chain links TRBV19 with TRBJ1-5; weak D call: TRBD1 (5 bases). The CDR3 is 16 residues long. Per germline, CDR1 LNHDA and CDR2 SQIVND (reference sequence). V lost 3 bases to trimming and J lost 4 bases, with 16 bases between them. The CDR3 DNA reads TGTGCCAGTAGTATTTCCTCCGGGACGGCTAATCAGCCCCAGCATTTT. This encodes CASSISSGTANQPQHF.

This clonotype was counted at least ten times. This chain links TRBV2 with TRBJ1-1, with D hard to call. This CDR3 spans 12 amino acids. Looked up from germline, CDR1 is SNHLY and CDR2 is FYNNEI. Trimming took off 11 bases at V and 3 bases at J, with 13 bases between the two ends. In DNA, the CDR3 is TGTGCCTCATTTGGAGGATACACTGAAGCTTTCTTT. This translates into CASFGGYTEAFF.